The source of this TCR beta chain is a study of T cells after yellow fever vaccination (dated by TCRdb to between 2019 and 2020). Turning to the overall study: The SMART-Seq v4 Ultra Low Input RNA kit was used to prepare libraries from fractions with low cell numbers. To follow T-cell clones before and after both primary and booster YFV17D yellow fever vaccination, bulk TCR alpha and beta repertoires underwent longitudinal sequencing. Two healthy male donors, one aged 18 to 30 and one aged 30 to 40 years, were included in the cohort. Bulk PBMC replicates and cell subsets were isolated from blood drawn at multiple timepoints before and after both primary and secondary immunization. The research as a whole found: Computational filtering was required because FACS-sorted repertoires could contain abundant contaminating clonotypes from the bulk population. Compared with the primary T-cell response, the secondary T-cell response was faster but weaker, reaching its peak on day 5 rather than on day 15. Most clones expanded after primary vaccination were re-detected after the booster (almost 97% of CD4 and roughly 85% of CD8), suggesting broad memory maintenance. Only two donors were included in the study, so the extent to which the findings can be generalized is limited. A small share of clonotypes occurred in both CD4 and CD8 compartments, likely arising from convergent recombination.

The meaning of the sample's treatment or condition label: live attenuated yellow fever vaccine strain. At every blood-draw timepoint, two biological replicates of bulk PBMCs were collected. A standard Ficoll-Paque protocol was used to isolate PBMCs from peripheral blood. TriZol was used to extract RNA from bulk PBMCs, from CD4 and CD8 fractions, and from dextramer-positive and dextramer-negative fractions. The germline V gene supplies CDR1 MNHEY and CDR2 SVGEGT. The CDR3 spans 13 residues, from the cysteine through the phenylalanine. Only the CDR3 DNA stays, 39 bases, in frame from base 1. V drops 4 bases and J drops 9 bases, leaving 15 bases in between. This clonotype showed up just a few times. Its target antigen remains unknown. Base qualities are not provided; no much larger clone lies one nucleotide away. TCR cDNA was synthesized by 5'RACE template switching, which introduced a universal primer site and unique molecular identifiers. Priming of cDNA synthesis was performed from both the TCR alpha and TCR beta constant segments. Two PCR steps were used to amplify libraries, with sample barcodes and sequencing adapters being added in the second step. Sequencing of libraries was performed on Illumina HiSeq 2500 (2x100 bp) or NovaSeq (2x150 bp). As for the original processing: MIGEC handled demultiplexing of reads and collapsing into UMI consensus sequences, while MiXCR performed V(D)J alignment. Clonotypes responding to the vaccine were identified with edgeR on replicate PBMC samples, with the criteria of FDR below 0.01 and a log2 fold change above 5 up to day 15. Each bulk clonotype received a CD4 or CD8 identity based on whether the sequenced CD4 or CD8 repertoire contained that clonotype at higher abundance. Using fastp trimming at Q25 and MiXCR clonotype assembly, TCRdb reanalyzed the public sequencing data and kept in-frame beta chains. Duplicate CDR3 protein sequences are folded into a single record with the most common DNA and genes. The authors' filters were not applied to this entry. This sample is represented by just under 600,000 distinct CDR3 sequences; approximately 12% of them were singletons. The ten largest clones take up more than 13% of the sample.

The TCR originated in a man aged 30 to 45 who received the YFV17D yellow fever vaccine. This specimen consisted of PBMCs, obtained on the day of the yellow fever booster vaccination. Recombination joined TRBV6-2 or TRBV6-3 with TRBJ2-5; a weak D assignment points to TRBD2 (5 bases agree). The encoded CDR3 is CASSSSGYGAQYF. The DNA sequence is TGTGCCAGCAGTTCCTCGGGCTACGGGGCCCAGTACTTC.